The entry that follows covers one TCR beta chain sequence. The data derive from a study of beta chain features in type 1 diabetes. All of the isolated RNA was reverse transcribed, so expressed TCRB transcripts were sequenced. Generated by immunoSEQ multiplex PCR, the TCRdb table keeps only in-frame clones and is missing some. The sample carries 350,000 to 450,000 clones, about 16% recorded once. Germline assignment: CDR1 KGHSH and CDR2 LQKENI. Trimming took 3 bases from V and 8 from J, leaving 13 bases between them. The CDR3 is made up of 14 amino acids. The chain uses TRBV18 and TRBJ1-4; D is possibly TRBD1 (5 bases). The TCR was taken from a young woman in good health. The sample taken for sequencing was naive CD4+ T cells from blood. The CDR3 DNA is TGTGCCAGCTCACCCGGCAGGGAGGGCGAAAAACTGTTTTTT. Translated, it gives CASSPGREGEKLFF.